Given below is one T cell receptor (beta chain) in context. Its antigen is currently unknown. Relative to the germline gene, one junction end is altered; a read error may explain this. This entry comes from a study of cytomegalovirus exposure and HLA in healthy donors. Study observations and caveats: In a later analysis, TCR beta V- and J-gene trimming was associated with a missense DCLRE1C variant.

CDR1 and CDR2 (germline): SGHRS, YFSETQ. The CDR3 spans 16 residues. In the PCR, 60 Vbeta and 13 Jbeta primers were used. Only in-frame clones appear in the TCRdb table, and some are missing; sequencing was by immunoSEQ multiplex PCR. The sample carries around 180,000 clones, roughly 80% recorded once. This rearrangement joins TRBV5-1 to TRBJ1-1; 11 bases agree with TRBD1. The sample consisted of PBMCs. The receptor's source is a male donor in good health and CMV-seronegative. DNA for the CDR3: TGCGCCAGCAGCTTGGATGGGACAGGGGGGAACGCTGAAGCTTTCTTT. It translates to CASSLDGTGGNAEAFF.